Presented here are 24 T cell receptor beta chains from one specimen sequenced in a study of cytomegalovirus exposure and HLA in healthy donors. PCR involved 60 Vbeta and 13 Jbeta primers. Produced via immunoSEQ multiplex PCR; TCRdb's table is partial and in-frame only. The sample lists some 150,000 clones; 80% were seen once. Sequences were obtained from PBMCs. All receptors come from a man aged 25-45 years in good health and CMV-seropositive.

The chain joins TRBV5-4 to TRBJ2-7, with D hard to call. CDR3 length equals 13 residues. Between the trimmed V and J ends, which lost 0 bases and 5 bases, there was a span of 9 bases. Per germline, CDR1 SGHNT and CDR2 YYREEE (reference sequence). CDR3: CASSLDSVHEQYF. The DNA for the CDR3 is TGTGCCAGCAGCTTGGACTCCGTCCACGAGCAGTACTTC. Full variable domain (outside the CDR3, taken from reference TRBV5-4 and TRBJ2-7): ETGVTQSPTHLIKTRGQQVTLRCSSQSGHNTVSWYQQALGQGPQFIFQYYREEENGRGNFPPRFSGLQFPNYSSELNVNALELDDSALYLCASSLDSVHEQYFGPGTRLTVT.

This clone was picked up a small number of times. V and J are TRBV10-2 and TRBJ2-7; 7 nucleotides agree with TRBD2. V trimming: 8 bases; J trimming: 2 bases; junction bases outside the gene matches: 12. CDR3 length: 15 amino acids. Per germline, CDR1 WSHSY and CDR2 SAAADI. CDR3 bases: TGCGCCAGCCTAATGGATACTAGCGCCGCCTACGAGCAGTACTTC. The encoded protein is CASLMDTSAAYEQYF.

This rearrangement joins TRBV5-4 to TRBJ2-7; 8 bases are a match to TRBD1. Germline V gives CDR1 SGHNT, CDR2 YYREEE (reference sequence). V dropped 4 bases and J dropped 5; count of bases not matched to a gene: 5. The CDR3 sequence is 13 residues long. The CDR3: CASSRGQGNEQYF. The CDR3 DNA follows: TGTGCCAGCAGCCGAGGACAGGGCAACGAGCAGTACTTC.

The rearrangement joins TRBV2 to TRBJ1-2; no definite D call. The CDR3 is 13 amino acids. Germline CDR1 SNHLY, CDR2 FYNNEI. The V gene lost 3 bases and the J gene lost 2 bases, with 7 bases spanning the gap. CDR3 sequence: CASSESLNYGYTF. CDR3 DNA: TGTGCCAGCAGTGAGTCCTTAAACTATGGCTACACCTTC.

V gene TRBV7-2 combines with J gene TRBJ2-7, with TRBD1 matching over 8 bases. The CDR3 spans 14 residues. Germline trimming cut 4 bases from V and 2 bases from J; bases unmatched to any gene: 4. CDR1 SGHTA and CDR2 FQGNSA come from the germline V gene. Written as DNA, the CDR3 is TGTGCCAGCAGCTCGGACAGGGAACCCTACGAGCAGTACTTC. It specifies CASSSDREPYEQYF.

The chain recombines TRBV9 with TRBJ2-7; D gene uncertain. From germline, CDR1 is SGDLS and CDR2 YYNGEE. V lost 0 bases and J lost 2, with 6 bases in between. This CDR3 is built from 13 residues. CDR3 sequence: CASSVAQAYEQYF. In DNA form, the CDR3 reads TGTGCCAGCAGCGTAGCCCAGGCCTACGAGCAGTACTTC.

The chain employs TRBV19 and TRBJ2-1; 10 bases line up with TRBD2. This CDR3 has 15 amino acids. J was trimmed by 6 bases and V by 4 bases; bases with no gene match: 6. CDR1 and CDR2 (germline): LNHDA, SQIVND (reference sequence). As DNA, the CDR3 is TGTGCCAGTAGTAAGAGAGCGGGAGGGTTCAATGAGCAGTTCTTC. Encoded protein: CASSKRAGGFNEQFF.

The rearrangement links TRBV7-2 to TRBJ1-2, with D perhaps TRBD1 (5 bases). The CDR3 is made up of 15 amino acids. Germline V gives CDR1 SGHTA, CDR2 FQGNSA. Trimming pared 2 bases from V and 7 bases from J, leaving 17 bases between. The CDR3 region is CASSLNPANRPGYTF. Written as DNA, the CDR3 is TGTGCCAGCAGCTTAAACCCCGCGAACAGGCCTGGCTACACCTTC.

This clone appeared a single time. The chain uses TRBV7-9 and TRBJ2-1; TRBD1 matches 9 bases. The germline gives CDR1 SEHNR, CDR2 FQNEAQ (reference sequence). The CDR3 has 15 residues. V lost 5 bases to trimming and J lost 3 bases; unmatched junction nucleotides: 5. The CDR3 DNA follows: TGTGCCAGCAGCCGTCGACAGGGGGTCTACAATGAGCAGTTCTTC. This gives the protein CASSRRQGVYNEQFF.

The chain recombines TRBV7-9 with TRBJ2-5; no reliable D call. Looked up from germline, CDR1 is SEHNR and CDR2 is FQNEAQ (reference sequence). V lost 1 base, J lost 1 base, and 10 bases lay in between. This CDR3 contains 15 residues. The CDR3 loop reads CASSLGLVSQETQYF. CDR3 sequence (DNA): TGTGCCAGCAGCTTAGGCCTGGTCAGCCAAGAGACCCAGTACTTC.

The chain joins TRBV16 to TRBJ2-3, with 9 bases aligning to TRBD2. Germline CDR1 reads KGHSY; CDR2 reads FQNENV. J lost 1 base, V lost 1 base, and 9 bases had no gene match. This CDR3 comprises 18 residues. The CDR3 is CASSQFKREAPGTDTQYF. The CDR3 coding sequence is TGTGCCAGCAGCCAATTTAAGCGGGAGGCACCAGGCACAGATACGCAGTATTTT.

The V and J genes are TRBV28 and TRBJ1-1, with unresolved D. CDR3 size: 15 residues. Per the germline V gene, CDR1 is MDHEN and CDR2 is SYDVKM. Deletions cut 4 bases from V and 3 bases from J, with 15 bases between. The DNA for the CDR3 is TGTGCCAGCAGTTCTACCACCGACGGGGACACTGAAGCTTTCTTT. It specifies CASSSTTDGDTEAFF.

The chain uses TRBV5-1 and TRBJ2-1; 8 bases align to TRBD1. The CDR3 contains 15 residues. In germline, CDR1 is SGHRS, CDR2 YFSETQ. Trimming removed 0 bases from V and 2 bases from J; junction bases left unmatched: 1. The CDR3 bases are TGCGCCAGCAGCTTGGACAGGGGGGCCTACAATGAGCAGTTCTTC. Protein product: CASSLDRGAYNEQFF.

CDR3: CASSPTSGRRSTDTQYF. CDR3 nucleotide sequence: TGTGCCAGCAGCCCCACTAGCGGGAGAAGGAGCACAGATACGCAGTATTTT. V usage is TRBV7-9 and J usage is TRBJ2-3; 11 bases fit TRBD2. The CDR3 sequence is 17 residues long. Germline V gene data show CDR1 as SEHNR and CDR2 as FQNEAQ (reference sequence). The trim removed 5 bases at V and 0 bases at J, leaving 7 bases unmatched. Full variable domain (outside the CDR3, taken from reference TRBV7-9 and TRBJ2-3): DTGVSQNPRHKITKRGQNVTFRCDPISEHNRLYWYRQTLGQGPEFLTYFQNEAQLEKSRLLSDRFSAERPKGSFSTLEIQRTEQGDSAMYLCASSPTSGRRSTDTQYFGPGTRLTVL.

This sequence joins TRBV6-5 and TRBJ2-7; D ambiguous. CDR3 length: 12 residues. Deletions cut 3 bases from V and 3 bases from J, with 6 bases between. CDR1 is MNHEY and CDR2 is SVGAGI in the germline V gene. CDR3 protein: CASSYRGYEQYF. For the CDR3, the DNA is TGTGCCAGCAGTTATCGCGGCTACGAGCAGTACTTC.

The V call is TRBV28, the J call TRBJ2-7; no definite D call. Germline lookup yields CDR1 MDHEN and CDR2 SYDVKM. CDR3 size: 16 residues. Trimming pared 5 bases from V and 4 bases from J, leaving 21 bases between. The CDR3 DNA follows: TGTGCCAGCAGTACCATGGCCGGGTCCGGCGGATACGAGCAGTACTTC. This sequence encodes CASSTMAGSGGYEQYF.

The V gene is TRBV6-1, the J gene TRBJ1-2; TRBD1 is a possible D gene (6 bases). CDR3 length: 14 amino acids. Germline V gene lookup returns CDR1 MNHNS and CDR2 SASEGT. V gave up 6 bases and J gave up 5 bases, with 16 bases separating them. The CDR3 DNA sequence: TGTGCCAGCAGGGGAGGGGGACGGCTTTATGGCTACACCTTC. Its protein is CASRGGGRLYGYTF.

The chain joins TRBV4-2 to TRBJ2-7; 9 bases line up with TRBD2. V was pared by 0 bases and J by 2 bases, with 11 bases of the junction left unmatched. This CDR3 has 18 residues. Per germline, CDR1 LGHNA and CDR2 YNFKEQ. The CDR3 DNA follows: TGTGCCAGCAGCCAAGAATCGCTAGCGGGATTTGGAGCCTACGAGCAGTACTTC. Its translation: CASSQESLAGFGAYEQYF.

The rearrangement uses TRBV30 and TRBJ1-3; D is undetermined. The CDR3 covers 16 residues. Germline V gene sequence: CDR1 GTSNPN, CDR2 SVGIG (reference sequence). With 2 bases removed from V and 0 bases from J, the gap between germline ends came to 14 bases. In nucleotides, the CDR3 is TGTGCCTGGAGTCCCGGGTCTTTCTTCTCTGGAAACACCATATATTTT. Protein product: CAWSPGSFFSGNTIYF.

The chain links TRBV5-6 to TRBJ2-5; the D gene is possibly TRBD1 (6 bases). The V end was cut by 2 bases, the J end by 5 bases, with 22 bases between. The germline V gene encodes CDR1 SGHDT and CDR2 YYEEEE. This CDR3 is 17 amino acids long. CDR3 amino acids: CASSFNGLGRGEETQYF. CDR3 DNA: TGTGCCAGCAGCTTTAACGGTCTAGGCAGGGGAGAGGAGACCCAGTACTTC.

This chain connects TRBV10-3 to TRBJ1-1; D unclear. Trimming stripped 8 bases from V and 0 bases from J, with 16 bases between. The CDR3 covers 15 residues. The V gene's germline CDR1 is ENHRY and CDR2 SYGVKD. Written as DNA, the CDR3 is TGTGCCATCCGTGGGGAGTCTTGGGTGAACACTGAAGCTTTCTTT. As protein: CAIRGESWVNTEAFF.

V gene TRBV7-2 combines with J gene TRBJ2-7; no definite D call. Germline CDR1 SGHTA, CDR2 FQGNSA. Trimming left V 1 base short and J 0 bases short, with 7 bases between. This CDR3 region has 14 residues. The CDR3 nucleotides read TGTGCCAGCAGCTTAGTTCCAGTCTCCTACGAGCAGTACTTC. Amino acids: CASSLVPVSYEQYF. Supplemented by reference TRBV7-2 and TRBJ2-7, the full variable domain reads GAGVSQSPSNKVTEKGKDVELRCDPISGHTALYWYRQSLGQGLEFLIYFQGNSAPDKSGLPSDRFSAERTGGSVSTLTIQRTQQEDSAVYLCASSLVPVSYEQYFGPGTRLTVT.

The rearrangement joins TRBV11-1 to TRBJ2-7, with 7 bases aligning to TRBD1. The CDR3 covers 15 residues. V lost 4 bases, J lost 0 bases, and 6 bases stayed unmatched. Germline assignment: CDR1 SGHAT and CDR2 FQDESV (reference sequence). For the CDR3, the DNA is TGTGCCAGCAGCTACGGGACAGAGAGCTCCTACGAGCAGTACTTC. Its protein product is CASSYGTESSYEQYF.

The V call is TRBV19, the J call TRBJ2-3; 12 bases map to TRBD2. The germline V gene encodes CDR1 LNHDA and CDR2 SQIVND (reference sequence). The CDR3 runs to 16 residues. Trimming cost V 6 bases and J 2 bases; bases outside gene matches: 6. CDR3 sequence: CASSRRLAGATDTQYF. The CDR3 DNA reads TGTGCCAGTAGCCGACGACTAGCGGGAGCCACAGATACGCAGTATTTT.